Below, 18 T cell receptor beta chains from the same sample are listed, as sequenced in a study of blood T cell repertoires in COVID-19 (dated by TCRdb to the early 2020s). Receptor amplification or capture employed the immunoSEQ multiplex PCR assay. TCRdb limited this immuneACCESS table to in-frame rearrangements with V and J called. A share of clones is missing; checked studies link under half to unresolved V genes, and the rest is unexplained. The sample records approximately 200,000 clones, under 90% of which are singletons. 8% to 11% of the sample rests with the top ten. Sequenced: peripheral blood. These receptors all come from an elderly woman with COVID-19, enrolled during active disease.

CDR3 protein: CASRPLVTTGELFF. The DNA for the CDR3 is TGTGCCAGCCGCCCCCTAGTTACGACCGGGGAGCTGTTTTTT. This rearrangement joins TRBV27 to TRBJ2-2; D unclear. Germline V CDR1 and CDR2: MNHEY, SMNVEV (reference sequence). The length of the CDR3 is 14 residues. Trimming took 8 bases from V and 5 from J, leaving 15 bases between them.

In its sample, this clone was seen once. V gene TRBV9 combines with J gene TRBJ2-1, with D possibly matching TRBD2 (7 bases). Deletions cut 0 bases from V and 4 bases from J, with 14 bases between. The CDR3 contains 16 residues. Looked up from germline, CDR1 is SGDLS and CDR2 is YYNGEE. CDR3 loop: CASSVGLRGPYNEQFF. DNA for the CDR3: TGTGCCAGCAGCGTAGGGTTGCGGGGGCCTTACAATGAGCAGTTCTTC.

The CDR3 loop reads CASSHLQGGTYNEQFF. CDR3 coding DNA: TGTGCCAGCAGCCACCTACAGGGGGGGACCTACAATGAGCAGTTCTTC. The V gene is TRBV14, the J gene TRBJ2-1; possible D gene TRBD1, 8 bases. Germline V gives CDR1 SGHDN, CDR2 FVKESK. The CDR3 extends over 16 amino acids. Trimming removed 3 bases at V and 2 bases at J, with 14 bases between.

CDR3 protein: CASSQSQATRPNYGYTF. The CDR3 DNA sequence: TGTGCCAGCAGCCAGTCCCAGGCGACCAGGCCTAACTATGGCTACACCTTC. The J gene is TRBJ1-2, the V gene TRBV4-2, with D uncertain. CDR3 length equals 17 residues. V lost 3 bases and J lost 0, with 17 bases in between. Germline CDR1 and CDR2: LGHNA and YNFKEQ.

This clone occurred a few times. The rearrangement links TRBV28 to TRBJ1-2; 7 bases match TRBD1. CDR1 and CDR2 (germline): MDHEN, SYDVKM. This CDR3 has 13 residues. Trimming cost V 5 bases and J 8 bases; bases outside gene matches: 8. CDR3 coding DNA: TGTGCCAGCAGTCGACCCGCAGGGGGGGGCTACACCTTC. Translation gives CASSRPAGGGYTF.

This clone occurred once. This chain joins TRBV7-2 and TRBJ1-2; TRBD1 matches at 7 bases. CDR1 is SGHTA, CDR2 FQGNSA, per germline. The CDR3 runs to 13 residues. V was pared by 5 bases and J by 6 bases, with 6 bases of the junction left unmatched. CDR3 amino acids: CASSPTGLNGYTF. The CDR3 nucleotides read TGTGCCAGCAGCCCGACAGGGTTGAATGGCTACACCTTC.

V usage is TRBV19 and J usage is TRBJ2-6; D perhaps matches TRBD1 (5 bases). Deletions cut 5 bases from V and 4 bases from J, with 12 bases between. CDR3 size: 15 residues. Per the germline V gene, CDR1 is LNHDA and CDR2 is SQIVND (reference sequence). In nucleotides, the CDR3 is TGTGCCAGTAGTTCTCCAGGGCAAGGGGCCAACGTCCTGACTTTC. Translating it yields CASSSPGQGANVLTF.

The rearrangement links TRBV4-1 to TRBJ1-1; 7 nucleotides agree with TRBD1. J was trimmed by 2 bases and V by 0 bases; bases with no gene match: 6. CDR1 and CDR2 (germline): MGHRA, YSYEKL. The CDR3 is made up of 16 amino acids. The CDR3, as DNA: TGCGCCAGCAGCCAAGATCCGGGACAGCGTAACACTGAAGCTTTCTTT. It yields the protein CASSQDPGQRNTEAFF.

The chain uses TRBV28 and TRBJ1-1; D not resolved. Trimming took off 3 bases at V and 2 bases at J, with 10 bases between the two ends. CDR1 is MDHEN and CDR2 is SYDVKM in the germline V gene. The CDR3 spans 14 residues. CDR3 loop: CASSFLTPNTEAFF. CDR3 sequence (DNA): TGTGCCAGCAGTTTTCTGACACCAAACACTGAAGCTTTCTTT.

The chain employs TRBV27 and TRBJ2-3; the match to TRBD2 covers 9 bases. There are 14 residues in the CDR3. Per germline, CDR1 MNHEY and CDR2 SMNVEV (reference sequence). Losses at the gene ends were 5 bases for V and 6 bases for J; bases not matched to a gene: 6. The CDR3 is CASSRGGAWDTQYF. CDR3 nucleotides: TGTGCCAGCAGTCGCGGGGGGGCATGGGATACGCAGTATTTT.

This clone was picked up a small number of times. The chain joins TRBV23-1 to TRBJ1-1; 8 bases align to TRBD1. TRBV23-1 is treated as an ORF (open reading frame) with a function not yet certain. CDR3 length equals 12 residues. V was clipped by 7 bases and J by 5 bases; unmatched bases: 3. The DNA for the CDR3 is TGCGCCAGCACCCACAGGGGGACTGAAGCTTTCTTT. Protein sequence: CASTHRGTEAFF.

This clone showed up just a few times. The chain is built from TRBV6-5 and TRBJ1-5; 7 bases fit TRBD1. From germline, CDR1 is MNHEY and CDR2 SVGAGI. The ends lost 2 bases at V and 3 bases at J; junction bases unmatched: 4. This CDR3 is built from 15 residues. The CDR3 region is CASSYGTDPNQPQHF. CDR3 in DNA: TGTGCCAGCAGTTACGGGACAGATCCCAATCAGCCCCAGCATTTT.

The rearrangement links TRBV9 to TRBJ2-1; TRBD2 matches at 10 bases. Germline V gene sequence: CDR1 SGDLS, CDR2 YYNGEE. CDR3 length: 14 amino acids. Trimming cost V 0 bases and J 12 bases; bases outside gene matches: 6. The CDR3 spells CASSVELAGELQFF. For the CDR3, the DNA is TGTGCCAGCAGCGTAGAGCTAGCGGGGGAACTGCAGTTCTTC.

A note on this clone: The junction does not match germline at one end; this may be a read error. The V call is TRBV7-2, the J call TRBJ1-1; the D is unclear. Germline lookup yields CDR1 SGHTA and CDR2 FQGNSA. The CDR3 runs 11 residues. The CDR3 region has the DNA TGTGCCAGCAGCCGGGGTTTAATCCTGGCCTTT. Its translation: CASSRGLILAF.

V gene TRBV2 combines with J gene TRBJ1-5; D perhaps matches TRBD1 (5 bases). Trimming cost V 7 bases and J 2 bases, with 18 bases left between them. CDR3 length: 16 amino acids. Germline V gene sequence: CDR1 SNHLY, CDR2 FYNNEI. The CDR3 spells CASTPTPGIGNQPQHF. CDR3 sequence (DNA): TGTGCCAGCACCCCTACTCCAGGGATAGGCAATCAGCCCCAGCATTTT.

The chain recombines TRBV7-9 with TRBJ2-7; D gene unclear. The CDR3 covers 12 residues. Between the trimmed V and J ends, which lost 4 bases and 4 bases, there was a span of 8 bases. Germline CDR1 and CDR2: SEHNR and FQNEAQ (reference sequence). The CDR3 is CASSSVQYEQYF. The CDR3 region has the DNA TGTGCCAGCAGCTCCGTCCAGTACGAGCAGTACTTC.

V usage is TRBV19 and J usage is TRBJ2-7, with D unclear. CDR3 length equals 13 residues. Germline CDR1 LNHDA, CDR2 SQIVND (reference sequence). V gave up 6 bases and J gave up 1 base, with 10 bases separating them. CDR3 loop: CASSVRLSYEQYF. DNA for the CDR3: TGTGCCAGTAGCGTAAGACTTTCCTACGAGCAGTACTTC.

The CDR3 DNA is TGCAGCGCTGCCCGGGACAGGCCTCCGGGGGAGCAGTTCTTC. It codes for CSAARDRPPGEQFF. The V and J genes are TRBV29-1 and TRBJ2-1; TRBD1 matches at 8 bases. The trim removed 7 bases at V and 10 bases at J, leaving 15 bases unmatched. This CDR3 is 14 amino acids long. Germline CDR1 reads SQVTM; CDR2 reads ANQGSEA.